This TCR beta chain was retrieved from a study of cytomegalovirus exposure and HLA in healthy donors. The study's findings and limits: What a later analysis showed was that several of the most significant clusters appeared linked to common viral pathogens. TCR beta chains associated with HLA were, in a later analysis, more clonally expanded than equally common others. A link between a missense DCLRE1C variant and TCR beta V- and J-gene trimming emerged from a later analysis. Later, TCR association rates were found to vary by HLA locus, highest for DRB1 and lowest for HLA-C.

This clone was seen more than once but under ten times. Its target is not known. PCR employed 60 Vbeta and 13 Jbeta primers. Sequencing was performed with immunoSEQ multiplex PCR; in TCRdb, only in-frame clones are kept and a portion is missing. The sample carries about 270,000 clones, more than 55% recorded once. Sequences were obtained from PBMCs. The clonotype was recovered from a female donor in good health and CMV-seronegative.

The CDR3 spells CASSLVGGRSYNEQFF. Here the CDR3 DNA reads TGCGCCAGCAGCTTGGTTGGCGGGAGATCCTACAATGAGCAGTTCTTC. The chain has TRBV5-1 and TRBJ2-1, with 7 bases identical to TRBD2. The V gene's germline CDR1 is SGHRS and CDR2 YFSETQ. This CDR3 spans 16 amino acids. With V trimmed by 0 bases and J by 1 base, 4 bases remained unmatched.